These 26 T cell receptor beta chains originate from one sample sequenced in a study of blood T cells in healthy people across ages. Sample-barcoded 5' priming and a J-beta primer mix drove a second PCR of roughly 7 to 11 cycles. TCRdb passed the 5' RACE reads through MiXCR, listing each CDR3 protein once. The sample has roughly 1,000,000 distinct CDR3 sequences, around 25% seen once. The sample was also reused in another study, on T cells of mothers and their children.

The sample consisted of blood. The receptors here all came from a girl aged 2-15 years in good health.

The CDR3 bases are TGTGCCAGCAGCCAAGAGGTGGGGCCTGGGGAGCAGTACTTC. Translating gives CASSQEVGPGEQYF. This chain connects TRBV4-2 to TRBJ2-7; D is perhaps TRBD1 (5 bases). The ends were cut back, 0 bases at V and 7 bases at J, with 13 bases in the middle. There are 14 residues in the CDR3. Germline CDR1 and CDR2: LGHNA and YNFKEQ.

This clonotype was seen more than once but under ten times. V is TRBV7-3 and J is TRBJ2-3; D not certain. This CDR3 is 13 amino acids long. V was trimmed by 2 bases and J by 6 bases, leaving 9 bases between them. Germline-derived CDR1 and CDR2 are SGHTA and FQGTGA. The CDR3 DNA reads as TGTGCCAGCAGCTTATGGTCGAAGGATACGCAGTATTTT. Amino acid sequence: CASSLWSKDTQYF.

This clonotype has only a few counts. The CDR3 coding sequence is TGCGCCAGCAGCCAATCGGGAGCCCCGAACACCGGGGAGCTGTTTTTT. Encoded protein: CASSQSGAPNTGELFF. The chain recombines TRBV4-1 with TRBJ2-2; possible D gene TRBD2, 6 bases. Germline CDR1 MGHRA, CDR2 YSYEKL. The CDR3 has 16 amino acids. Trimming stripped 2 bases from V and 0 bases from J, with 10 bases between.

This clonotype appeared a single time. This rearrangement joins TRBV6-5 to TRBJ2-5, with TRBD1 identical over 7 bases. Germline CDR1 is MNHEY and CDR2 is SVGAGI. CDR3 length: 14 residues. J lost 6 bases, V lost 5 bases, and 9 bases had no gene match. CDR3: CASSPQGVQKTQYF. The DNA for the CDR3 is TGTGCCAGCAGTCCGCAGGGGGTACAAAAGACCCAGTACTTC.

This clonotype was counted a few times. J is TRBJ2-1 and V is TRBV20-1; D is perhaps TRBD2 (6 bases). This CDR3 is 12 amino acids long. The germline V and J ends were trimmed by 4 bases and 9 bases, with 13 bases remaining between them. Germline V gives CDR1 DFQATT, CDR2 SNEGSKA (reference sequence). This CDR3 is CSATKDGGEQFF. In nucleotides, the CDR3 is TGCAGTGCTACAAAGGACGGGGGTGAGCAGTTCTTC.

This chain uses TRBV3-1 with TRBJ1-1, with D hard to call. Trimming took off 1 base at V and 0 bases at J, with 15 bases between the two ends. The germline gives CDR1 LGHDT, CDR2 YNNKEL (reference sequence). CDR3 length equals 17 residues. CDR3 sequence reads: CASSQVFGVKVNTEAFF. Here the CDR3 DNA reads TGTGCCAGCAGCCAAGTATTTGGAGTGAAAGTGAACACTGAAGCTTTCTTT.

The V gene is TRBV7-8, the J gene TRBJ2-7; no clear D gene. In germline, CDR1 is SGHVS, CDR2 FQNEAQ. CDR3 length equals 13 residues. The V gene lost 5 bases and the J gene lost 4 bases, with 12 bases spanning the gap. The CDR3 spells CASSPIFVYEQYF. CDR3 DNA sequence: TGTGCCAGCAGCCCTATTTTTGTTTACGAGCAGTACTTC.

This chain joins TRBV20-1 and TRBJ2-7; TRBD2 matches at 10 bases. There are 14 residues in the CDR3. V gave up 5 bases and J gave up 0 bases; unmatched junction bases: 4. Germline CDR1 is DFQATT and CDR2 is SNEGSKA (reference sequence). CDR3 amino acids: CSAEGLANSYEQYF. CDR3 bases: TGCAGTGCTGAGGGACTAGCGAACTCCTACGAGCAGTACTTC.

This clonotype came up a few times. A much larger clone lies one base from this, so it may be a read error. CDR3 residues: CAISVGTDTQYF. The CDR3 DNA reads as TGTGCCATCAGTGTTGGCACAGATACGCAGTATTTT. The chain carries TRBV10-3 and TRBJ2-3; D remains unclear. In germline, CDR1 is ENHRY, CDR2 SYGVKD. Between the trimmed V and J ends, which lost 4 bases and 1 base, there was a span of 3 bases. The CDR3 sequence is 12 residues long.

The rearrangement joins TRBV2 to TRBJ2-7; TRBD1 or TRBD2 may be the D gene (6 bases each). The CDR3 has 13 residues. Germline V gene data show CDR1 as SNHLY and CDR2 as FYNNEI. Trimming took off 7 bases at V and 0 bases at J, with 10 bases between the two ends. The CDR3 protein is CASKGGYSYEQYF. DNA for the CDR3: TGTGCCAGCAAAGGGGGGTACTCCTACGAGCAGTACTTC.

J is TRBJ1-6 and V is TRBV10-3; no clear D. CDR1 ENHRY and CDR2 SYGVKD come from the germline V gene. The length of the CDR3 is 12 residues. V shed 6 bases and J shed 9 bases, with 9 bases lying between them. The CDR3 sequence: CAISGLGSPLHF. The DNA of the CDR3 is TGTGCCATCAGCGGCCTGGGTTCACCCCTCCACTTT.

This clonotype was counted only a few times. The CDR3 protein is CASSNQGGQSNTEAFF. The DNA for the CDR3 is TGTGCCAGCAGCAATCAGGGGGGACAGTCGAACACTGAAGCTTTCTTT. The V call is TRBV7-9, the J call TRBJ1-1; 7 positions agree with TRBD1. Trimming at V came to 5 bases and at J to 1 base, leaving 10 bases not matched to a gene. This CDR3 is built from 16 residues. Germline CDR1 reads SEHNR; CDR2 reads FQNEAQ (reference sequence).

J is TRBJ2-1 and V is TRBV10-2; the match to TRBD2 covers 9 bases. V dropped 5 bases and J dropped 5; count of bases not matched to a gene: 7. Germline V gene data show CDR1 as WSHSY and CDR2 as SAAADI. The length of the CDR3 is 15 residues. As DNA, the CDR3 is TGCGCCAGCAGTAAAGTAGCGGGGGTCCACAATGAGCAGTTCTTC. Its protein product is CASSKVAGVHNEQFF.

The chain links TRBV7-3 to TRBJ2-2, with unresolved D. The length of the CDR3 is 14 residues. Germline V gene lookup returns CDR1 SGHTA and CDR2 FQGTGA. V was cut by 2 bases and J by 5 bases, with 9 bases left in between. The CDR3 reads CASSLVFGTGELFF. CDR3 DNA sequence: TGTGCCAGCAGCTTAGTGTTCGGGACCGGGGAGCTGTTTTTT.

V gene TRBV20-1 combines with J gene TRBJ2-1, with 11 bases matching TRBD2. J gave up 3 bases and V 5 bases, and 6 bases lay outside the gene matches. Germline V gene lookup returns CDR1 DFQATT and CDR2 SNEGSKA (reference sequence). This CDR3 region has 15 residues. CDR3 residues: CSAVRLAGSYNEQFF. The CDR3 nucleotides read TGCAGTGCTGTAAGACTAGCGGGGAGCTACAATGAGCAGTTCTTC.

This chain joins TRBV11-2 and TRBJ2-6; D possibly corresponds to TRBD2 (5 bases). Germline CDR1 reads SGHAT; CDR2 reads FQNNGV. The CDR3 loop spans 16 amino acids. V was pared by 1 base and J by 0 bases, with 7 bases between. The CDR3 loop reads CASSLGRNSGANVLTF. The DNA of the CDR3 is TGTGCCAGCAGCTTAGGGAGGAACTCTGGGGCCAACGTCCTGACTTTC. The full variable domain, its missing parts supplied by reference TRBV11-2 and TRBJ2-6, is EAGVAQSPRYKIIEKRQSVAFWCNPISGHATLYWYQQILGQGPKLLIQFQNNGVVDDSQLPKDRFSAERLKGVDSTLKIQPAKLEDSAVYLCASSLGRNSGANVLTFGAGSRLTVL.

The chain carries TRBV3-1 and TRBJ1-1; tentatively, D is TRBD1 (6 bases). V was trimmed by 4 bases and J by 3 bases, leaving 12 bases between them. The CDR3 is 14 residues long. Germline V CDR1 and CDR2: LGHDT, YNNKEL (reference sequence). CDR3 DNA: TGTGCCAGCAGCCCGAGGGGGAGTTACACTGAAGCTTTCTTT. It encodes CASSPRGSYTEAFF.

In this sample, this clonotype turned up a few times. V and J are TRBV7-2 and TRBJ2-1; D is uncertain. The V gene's germline CDR1 is SGHTA and CDR2 FQGNSA. Trimming took 5 bases from V and 7 from J, leaving 18 bases between them. The CDR3 runs to 15 residues. In DNA form, the CDR3 reads TGTGCCAGCAGCCTCCGTAGTCTGACGGAGAATGAGCAGTTCTTC. This encodes CASSLRSLTENEQFF.

There are a few counts of this clonotype. The J gene is TRBJ2-5, the V gene TRBV12-3 or TRBV12-4, with D tentatively TRBD2 (5 bases). The J call could be wrong; TRBJ2-7 is a better fit for the DNA end. The CDR3 contains 14 residues. The CDR3 region has the DNA TGTGCCAGCAGTTTATATATCGGGGCCTACGAGCAGTACTTC. This sequence encodes CASSLYIGAYEQYF.

This clonotype was seen more than once but under ten times. This rearrangement joins TRBV7-6 to TRBJ1-2; the D is unclear. The CDR3 has 14 residues. CDR1 is SGHVS and CDR2 is FNYEAQ in the germline V gene. Trimming cost V 1 base and J 6 bases, with 12 bases left between them. In nucleotides, the CDR3 is TGTGCCAGCAGCTTAGTGTCCGGGGTTGATGGCTACACCTTC. The encoded protein is CASSLVSGVDGYTF.

The genes are TRBV6-1 and TRBJ2-2; D is uncertain. CDR1 MNHNS and CDR2 SASEGT come from the germline V gene. The V and J ends lost 1 base and 5 bases respectively, with 11 bases between them. The CDR3 covers 15 residues. CDR3 loop: CASSEGRAWTGELFF. As DNA, the CDR3 is TGTGCCAGCAGTGAAGGAAGGGCCTGGACCGGGGAGCTGTTTTTT.

This clonotype appeared a few times. CDR3 in amino acids: CASSLAGTGPLEQYF. CDR3 bases: TGTGCCAGCAGCTTAGCGGGGACAGGGCCTCTCGAGCAGTACTTC. The chain joins TRBV7-8 to TRBJ2-7; TRBD1 aligns across 9 bases. V lost 0 bases and J lost 6; bases outside the gene matches: 6. This CDR3 spans 15 amino acids. The germline V gene has CDR1 SGHVS and CDR2 FQNEAQ.

V usage is TRBV4-2 and J usage is TRBJ2-2; the D gene is possibly TRBD2 (6 bases). Per germline, CDR1 LGHNA and CDR2 YNFKEQ. The CDR3 is made up of 16 amino acids. V lost 3 bases and J lost 8, with 19 bases in between. CDR3 residues: CASSQDLAGSTGELFF. CDR3 DNA: TGTGCCAGCAGCCAGGACCTCGCGGGGAGCACTGGGGAGCTGTTTTTT.

This clonotype was observed many times. The chain uses TRBV19 and TRBJ2-4; D gene ambiguous. The germline gives CDR1 LNHDA, CDR2 SQIVND (reference sequence). Trimming took off 3 bases at V and 0 bases at J, with 9 bases between the two ends. This CDR3 comprises 15 residues. The CDR3 is CASSIAKLAKNIQYF. CDR3 bases: TGTGCCAGTAGTATCGCGAAGCTAGCCAAAAACATTCAGTACTTC.

The CDR3 reads CASSPDNRAYEQYF. In DNA form, the CDR3 reads TGTGCCAGCAGCCCCGACAACAGAGCCTACGAGCAGTACTTC. The chain combines TRBV11-3 with TRBJ2-7; D remains ambiguous. This CDR3 region has 14 residues. V was shortened by 5 bases and J by 2 bases, with 13 bases between the two germline ends. Looked up from germline, CDR1 is SGHNT and CDR2 is YENEEA.

The chain combines TRBV6-5 with TRBJ2-5; D is uncertain. The J call may be mistaken, given a closer DNA end match to TRBJ2-7. The CDR3 is 15 residues long. Germline V gene sequence: CDR1 MNHEY, CDR2 SVGAGI. The CDR3 DNA reads TGTGCCAGCAGTTACTCGGTCGGTACATCCTACGAGCAGTACTTC. It yields the protein CASSYSVGTSYEQYF.